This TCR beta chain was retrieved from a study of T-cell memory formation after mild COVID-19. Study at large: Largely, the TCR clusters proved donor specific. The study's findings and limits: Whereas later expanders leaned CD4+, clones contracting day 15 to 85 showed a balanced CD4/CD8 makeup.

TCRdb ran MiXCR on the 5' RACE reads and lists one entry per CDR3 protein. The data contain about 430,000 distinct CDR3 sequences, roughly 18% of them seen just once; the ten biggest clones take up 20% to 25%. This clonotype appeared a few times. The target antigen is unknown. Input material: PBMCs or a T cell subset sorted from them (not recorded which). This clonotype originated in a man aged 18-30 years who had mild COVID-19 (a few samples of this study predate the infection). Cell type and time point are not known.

CDR3 in amino acids: CASSVETYNEQFF. The DNA of the CDR3 is TGTGCCAGCAGCGTAGAAACTTACAATGAGCAGTTCTTC. The V and J genes are TRBV9 and TRBJ2-1; D not resolved. From germline, CDR1 is SGDLS and CDR2 YYNGEE. Trimming removed 0 bases from V and 4 bases from J, with 5 bases in between. CDR3 length: 13 residues.